Sequencing of this T cell receptor beta chain was carried out in a study of graft-versus-host responses after intestinal transplantation. Across the whole study: After anti-thymocyte globulin induction, recipients took tacrolimus and steroids for 2 to 3 years.

Assay used: immunoSEQ multiplex PCR; TCRdb lists only in-frame clones, some missing. The data show tens of thousands of clones, roughly 93% seen once. General observations from the study: GvH clone levels peaked in circulation, and this peak was associated with early post-transplant HvG declines. Recipient marrow showed GvH clones, some seen first in ileum or blood. Some patients had graft-donor T cell macrochimerism, and their allografts showed high graft-versus-host to host-versus-graft clonal ratios.

About this clone: Its antigen is not identified.

Germline V gene data show CDR1 as LNHNV and CDR2 as YYDKDF (reference sequence). This CDR3 comprises 18 residues. V shed 3 bases and J 4 bases; nucleotides not matched to a gene: 15. Sample: unstimulated CD4+ T cells sorted from spleen or lymph node cells, taken before transplant. This chain links TRBV15 with TRBJ1-5; 7 bases map to TRBD1. The clonotype comes from a human donor who was the organ donor for an intestinal transplant. Here the CDR3 reads CATSRTGSGKGRNQPQHF. The CDR3 nucleotides read TGTGCCACCAGCAGGACAGGGTCGGGTAAGGGTCGTAATCAGCCCCAGCATTTT.